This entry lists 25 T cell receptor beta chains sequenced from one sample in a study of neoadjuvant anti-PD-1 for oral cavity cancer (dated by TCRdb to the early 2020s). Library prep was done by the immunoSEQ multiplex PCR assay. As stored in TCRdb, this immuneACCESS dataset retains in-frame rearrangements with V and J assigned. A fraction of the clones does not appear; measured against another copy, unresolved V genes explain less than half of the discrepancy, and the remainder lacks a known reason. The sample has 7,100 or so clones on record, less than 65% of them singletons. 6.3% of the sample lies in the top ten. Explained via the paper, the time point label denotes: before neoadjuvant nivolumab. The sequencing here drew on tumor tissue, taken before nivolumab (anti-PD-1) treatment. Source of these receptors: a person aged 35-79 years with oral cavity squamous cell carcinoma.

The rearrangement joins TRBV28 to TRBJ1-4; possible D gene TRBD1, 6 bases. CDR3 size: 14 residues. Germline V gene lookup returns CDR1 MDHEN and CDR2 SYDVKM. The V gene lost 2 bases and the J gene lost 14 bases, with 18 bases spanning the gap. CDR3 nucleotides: TGTGCCAGCAGTTTAATACGGGACACCTCAGATCTGTTTTTT. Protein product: CASSLIRDTSDLFF.

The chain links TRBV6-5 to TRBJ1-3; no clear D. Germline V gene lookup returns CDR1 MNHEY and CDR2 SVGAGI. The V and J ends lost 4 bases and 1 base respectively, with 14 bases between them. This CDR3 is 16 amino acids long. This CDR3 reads CASSSTAQSSGNTIYF. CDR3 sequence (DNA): TGTGCCAGCAGTTCTACAGCACAGTCGTCTGGAAACACCATATATTTT.

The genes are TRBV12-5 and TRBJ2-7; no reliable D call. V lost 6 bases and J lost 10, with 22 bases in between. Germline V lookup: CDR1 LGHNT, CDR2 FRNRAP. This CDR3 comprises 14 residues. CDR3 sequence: CASGPSGRPVGQYF. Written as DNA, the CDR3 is TGTGCTAGTGGCCCCTCCGGACGGCCGGTAGGACAGTACTTC.

The chain's CDR3 is CASSGRQGRLDTQYF. The DNA of the CDR3 is TGTGCCAGCAGTGGCCGACAGGGGCGCCTGGATACGCAGTATTTT. This rearrangement joins TRBV6-1 to TRBJ2-3, with 8 positions matching TRBD1. Germline CDR1 MNHNS, CDR2 SASEGT. J lost 6 bases, V lost 4 bases, and 9 bases had no gene match. CDR3 length: 15 amino acids.

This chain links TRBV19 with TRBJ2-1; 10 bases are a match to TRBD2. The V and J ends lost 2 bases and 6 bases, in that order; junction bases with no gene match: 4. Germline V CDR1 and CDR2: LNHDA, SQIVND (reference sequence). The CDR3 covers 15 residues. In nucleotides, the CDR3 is TGTGCCAGTAGTATACTAGCGGGAGCTCCCAATGAGCAGTTCTTC. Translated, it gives CASSILAGAPNEQFF.

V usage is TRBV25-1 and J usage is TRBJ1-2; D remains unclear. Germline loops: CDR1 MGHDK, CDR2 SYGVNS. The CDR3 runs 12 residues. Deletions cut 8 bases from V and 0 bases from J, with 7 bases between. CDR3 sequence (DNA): TGTGCCAGCCACCACACTAACTATGGCTACACCTTC. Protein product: CASHHTNYGYTF.

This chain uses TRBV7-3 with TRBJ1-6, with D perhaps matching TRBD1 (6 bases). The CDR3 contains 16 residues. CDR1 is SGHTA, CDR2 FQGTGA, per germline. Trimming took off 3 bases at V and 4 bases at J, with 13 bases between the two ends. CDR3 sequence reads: CASSFPGHAYNSPLHF. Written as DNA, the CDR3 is TGTGCCAGCAGCTTCCCGGGACACGCGTATAATTCACCCCTCCACTTT.

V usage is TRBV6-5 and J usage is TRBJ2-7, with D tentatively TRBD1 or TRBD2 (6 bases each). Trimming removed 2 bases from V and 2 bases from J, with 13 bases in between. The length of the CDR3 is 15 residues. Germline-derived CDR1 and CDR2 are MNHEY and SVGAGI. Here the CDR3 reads CASSYQQGGTYEQYF. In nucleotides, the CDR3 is TGTGCCAGCAGTTACCAACAGGGAGGTACCTACGAGCAGTACTTC.

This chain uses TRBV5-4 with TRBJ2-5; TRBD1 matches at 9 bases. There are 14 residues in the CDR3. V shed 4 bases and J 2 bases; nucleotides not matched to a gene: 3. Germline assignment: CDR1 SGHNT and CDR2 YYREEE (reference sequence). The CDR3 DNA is TGTGCCAGCAGCCCCGGGACAGGGCAAGAGACCCAGTACTTC. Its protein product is CASSPGTGQETQYF.

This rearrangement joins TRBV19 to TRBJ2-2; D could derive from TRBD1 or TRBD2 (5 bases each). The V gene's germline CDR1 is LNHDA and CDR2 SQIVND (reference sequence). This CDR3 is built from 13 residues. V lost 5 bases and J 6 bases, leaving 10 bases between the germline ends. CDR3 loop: CASSAQGAGELFF. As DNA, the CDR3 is TGTGCCAGTAGTGCCCAGGGAGCCGGGGAGCTGTTTTTT.

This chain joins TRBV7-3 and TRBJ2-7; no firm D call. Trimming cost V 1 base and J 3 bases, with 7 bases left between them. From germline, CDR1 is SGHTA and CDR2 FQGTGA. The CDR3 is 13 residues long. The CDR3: CASSLILDYEQYF. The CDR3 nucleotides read TGTGCCAGCAGCTTAATTCTAGACTACGAGCAGTACTTC.

CDR3 bases: TGTGCCATCAGTGAGGAGCGGGGGTTGGTCTACAATGAGCAGTTCTTC. The encoded protein is CAISEERGLVYNEQFF. The rearrangement joins TRBV10-3 to TRBJ2-1; TRBD2 agrees at 8 bases. Germline lookup yields CDR1 ENHRY and CDR2 SYGVKD. The CDR3 runs 16 residues. V trimming: 2 bases; J trimming: 3 bases; junction bases outside the gene matches: 6.

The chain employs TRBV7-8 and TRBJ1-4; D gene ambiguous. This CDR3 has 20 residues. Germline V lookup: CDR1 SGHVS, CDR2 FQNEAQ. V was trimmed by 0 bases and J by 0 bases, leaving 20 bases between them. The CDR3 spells CASSLAARTDVAATNEKLFF. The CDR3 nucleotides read TGTGCCAGCAGCTTAGCTGCCCGAACGGATGTAGCTGCAACTAATGAAAAACTGTTTTTT. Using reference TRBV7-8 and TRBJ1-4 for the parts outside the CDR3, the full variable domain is GAGVSQSPRYKVAKRGQDVALRCDPISGHVSLFWYQQALGQGPEFLTYFQNEAQLDKSGLPSDRFFAERPEGSVSTLKIQRTQQEDSAVYLCASSLAARTDVAATNEKLFFGSGTQLSVL.

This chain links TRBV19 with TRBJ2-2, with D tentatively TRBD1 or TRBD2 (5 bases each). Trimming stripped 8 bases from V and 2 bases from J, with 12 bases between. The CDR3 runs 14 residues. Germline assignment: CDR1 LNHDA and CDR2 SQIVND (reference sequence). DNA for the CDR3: TGTGCCAGTCGAGGGTGGACAAACACCGGGGAGCTGTTTTTT. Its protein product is CASRGWTNTGELFF.

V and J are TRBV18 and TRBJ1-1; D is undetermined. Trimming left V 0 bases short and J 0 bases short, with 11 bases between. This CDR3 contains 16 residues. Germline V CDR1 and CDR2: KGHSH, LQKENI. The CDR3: CASSPPSLTVNTEAFF. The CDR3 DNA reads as TGTGCCAGCTCACCACCCTCATTGACGGTGAACACTGAAGCTTTCTTT.

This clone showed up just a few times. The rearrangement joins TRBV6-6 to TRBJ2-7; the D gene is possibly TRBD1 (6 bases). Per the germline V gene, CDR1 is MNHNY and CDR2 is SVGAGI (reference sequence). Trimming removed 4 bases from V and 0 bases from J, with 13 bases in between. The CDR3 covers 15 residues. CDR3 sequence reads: CASSSGQITSYEQYF. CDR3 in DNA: TGTGCCAGCAGTTCAGGACAGATTACCTCCTACGAGCAGTACTTC.

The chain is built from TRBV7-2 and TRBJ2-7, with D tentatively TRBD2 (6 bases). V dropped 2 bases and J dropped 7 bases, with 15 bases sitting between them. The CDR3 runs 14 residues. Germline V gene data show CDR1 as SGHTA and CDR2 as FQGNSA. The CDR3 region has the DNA TGTGCCAGCAGCTTAAGGGTCCCCGGAGGGGAGCAGTACTTC. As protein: CASSLRVPGGEQYF.

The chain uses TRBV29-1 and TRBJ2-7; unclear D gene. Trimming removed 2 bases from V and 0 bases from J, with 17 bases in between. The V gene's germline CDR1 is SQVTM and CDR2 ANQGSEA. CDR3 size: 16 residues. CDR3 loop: CSVEKVSSGHSYEQYF. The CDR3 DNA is TGCAGCGTTGAAAAGGTTTCGTCGGGCCACTCCTACGAGCAGTACTTC.

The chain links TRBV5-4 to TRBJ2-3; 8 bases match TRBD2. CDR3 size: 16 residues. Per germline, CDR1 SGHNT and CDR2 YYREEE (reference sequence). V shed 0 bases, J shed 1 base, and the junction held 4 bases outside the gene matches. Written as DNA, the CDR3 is TGTGCCAGCAGCTTGGAAGCGGGGGTCGGCACAGATACGCAGTATTTT. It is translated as CASSLEAGVGTDTQYF.

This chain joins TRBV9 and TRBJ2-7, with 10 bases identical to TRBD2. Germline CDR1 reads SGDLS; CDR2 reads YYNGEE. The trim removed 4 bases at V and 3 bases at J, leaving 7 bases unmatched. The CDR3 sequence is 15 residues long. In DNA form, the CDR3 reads TGTGCCAGCAGCCCAGGACTAGCGGACCTCTACGAGCAGTACTTC. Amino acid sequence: CASSPGLADLYEQYF.

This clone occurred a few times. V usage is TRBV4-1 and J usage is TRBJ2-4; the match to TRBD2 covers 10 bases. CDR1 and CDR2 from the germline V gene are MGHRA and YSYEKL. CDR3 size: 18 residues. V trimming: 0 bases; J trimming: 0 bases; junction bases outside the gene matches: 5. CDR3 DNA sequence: TGCGCCAGCAGCCAAGACAGGACTAGCGGCCTAGCCAAAAACATTCAGTACTTC. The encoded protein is CASSQDRTSGLAKNIQYF.

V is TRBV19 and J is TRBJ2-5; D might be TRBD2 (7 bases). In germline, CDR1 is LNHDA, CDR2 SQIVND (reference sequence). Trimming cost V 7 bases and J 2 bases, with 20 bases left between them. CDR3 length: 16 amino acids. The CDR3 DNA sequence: TGTGCCAGTAAAGGGCAGGCGGGGGCGAGGCAAGAGACCCAGTACTTC. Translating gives CASKGQAGARQETQYF.

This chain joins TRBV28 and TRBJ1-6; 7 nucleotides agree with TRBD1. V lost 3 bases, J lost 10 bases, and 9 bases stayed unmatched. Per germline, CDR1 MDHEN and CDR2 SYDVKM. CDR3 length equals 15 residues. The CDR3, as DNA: TGTGCCAGCAGTTTCAACAGGGGTCTTGGCTCACCCCTCCACTTT. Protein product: CASSFNRGLGSPLHF. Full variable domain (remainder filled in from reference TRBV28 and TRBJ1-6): DVKVTQSSRYLVKRTGEKVFLECVQDMDHENMFWYRQDPGLGLRLIYFSYDVKMKEKGDIPEGYSVSREKKERFSLILESASTNQTSMYLCASSFNRGLGSPLHFGNGTRLTVT.

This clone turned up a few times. CDR3 DNA: TGCGCCAGCAGCTTACGGACTAGCGGGGGCACAGATACGCAGTATTTT. Its protein product is CASSLRTSGGTDTQYF. This chain links TRBV5-1 with TRBJ2-3; 12 bases match TRBD2. The CDR3 has 16 residues. The V and J ends lost 2 bases and 1 base, in that order; junction bases with no gene match: 2. Germline loops: CDR1 SGHRS, CDR2 YFSETQ.

The CDR3 reads CASSSRSWGTGELFF. CDR3 coding DNA: TGTGCCAGCAGCTCGAGGAGTTGGGGCACCGGGGAGCTGTTTTTT. The J gene is TRBJ2-2, the V gene TRBV11-2, with no clear D. This CDR3 spans 15 amino acids. Germline assignment: CDR1 SGHAT and CDR2 FQNNGV. V was clipped by 4 bases and J by 4 bases, with 13 bases between them.